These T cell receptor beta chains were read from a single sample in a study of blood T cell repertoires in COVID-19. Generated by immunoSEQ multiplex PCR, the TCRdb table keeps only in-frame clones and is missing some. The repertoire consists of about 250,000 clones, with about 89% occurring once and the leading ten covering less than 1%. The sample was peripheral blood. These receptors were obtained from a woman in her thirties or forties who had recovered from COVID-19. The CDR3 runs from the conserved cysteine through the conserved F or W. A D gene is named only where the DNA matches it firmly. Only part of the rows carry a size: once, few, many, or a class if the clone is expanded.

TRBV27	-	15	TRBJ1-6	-	CASSLMVGGNSPLHF	TGTGCCAGCAGTTTAATGGTAGGGGGTAATTCACCCCTCCACTTT
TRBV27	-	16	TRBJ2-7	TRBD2	CASSLVLAGGTYEQYF	TGTGCCAGCAGTTTGGTTCTAGCGGGAGGTACCTACGAGCAGTACTTC
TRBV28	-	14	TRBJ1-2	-	CASRRSQRGGGYTF	TGTGCCAGCAGGAGGAGCCAACGAGGGGGTGGCTACACCTTC
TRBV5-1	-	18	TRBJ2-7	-	CASSLHETNSANAYEQYF	TGCGCCAGCAGCTTGCATGAGACTAACTCAGCAAACGCCTACGAGCAGTACTTC
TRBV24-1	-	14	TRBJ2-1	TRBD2	CATSDTKREGKQFF	TGTGCCACCAGTGATACTAAGCGGGAGGGGAAGCAGTTCTTC
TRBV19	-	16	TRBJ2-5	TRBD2	CASSIFLAGGQETQYF	TGTGCCAGTAGTATCTTTTTAGCGGGAGGGCAGGAGACCCAGTACTTC
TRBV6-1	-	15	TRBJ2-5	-	CASSDPPSSRETQYF	TGTGCCAGCAGTGACCCGCCTAGTTCCCGGGAGACCCAGTACTTC
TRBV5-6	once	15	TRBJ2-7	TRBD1	CASSLRDRVLHEQYF	TGTGCCAGCAGCCTCCGGGACAGGGTACTCCACGAGCAGTACTTC
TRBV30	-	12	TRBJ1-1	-	CAWSSVRAEAFF	TGTGCCTGGAGTTCGGTGCGGGCTGAAGCTTTCTTT
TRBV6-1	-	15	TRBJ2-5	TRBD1	CASSDLDRYQETQYF	TGTGCCAGCAGTGACCTGGACAGGTACCAAGAGACCCAGTACTTC
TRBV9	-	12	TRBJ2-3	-	CASSALEDTQYF	TGTGCCAGCAGCGCCCTAGAAGATACGCAGTATTTT
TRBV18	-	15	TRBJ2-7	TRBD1	CASSVGQGTSYEQYF	TGTGCCAGCTCTGTCGGACAGGGAACCTCCTACGAGCAGTACTTC
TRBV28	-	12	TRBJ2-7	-	CASSLQIYEQYF	TGTGCCAGCAGTTTACAAATCTACGAGCAGTACTTC
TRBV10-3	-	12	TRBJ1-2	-	CAIRDINYGYTF	TGTGCCATCAGAGACATAAACTATGGCTACACCTTC
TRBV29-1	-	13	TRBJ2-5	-	CSVGASVGETQYF	TGCAGCGTTGGTGCTAGCGTGGGGGAGACCCAGTACTTC
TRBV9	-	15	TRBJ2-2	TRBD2	CASNPGLVLTGELFF	TGTGCCAGCAACCCGGGACTAGTCCTAACCGGGGAGCTGTTTTTT
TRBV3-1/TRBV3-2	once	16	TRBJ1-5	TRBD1	CASSPRTGADNQPQHF	TGTGCCAGCAGCCCTAGGACAGGGGCCGATAATCAGCCCCAGCATTTT
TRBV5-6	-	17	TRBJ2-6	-	CASSWAQGTAGANVLTF	TGTGCCAGCAGCTGGGCCCAGGGGACGGCTGGGGCCAACGTCCTGACTTTC
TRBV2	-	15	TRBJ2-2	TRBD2	CASRVLAGAPGELFF	TGTGCCAGCAGGGTACTAGCGGGAGCCCCCGGGGAGCTGTTTTTT
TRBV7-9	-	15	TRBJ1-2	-	CASSPPGAKNYGYTF	TGTGCCAGCAGCCCGCCAGGGGCCAAGAACTATGGCTACACCTTC
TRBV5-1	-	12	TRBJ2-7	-	CASSLSSYEQYF	TGCGCCAGCAGCTTGTCGTCCTACGAGCAGTACTTC
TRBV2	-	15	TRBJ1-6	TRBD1	CASSARDRASSPLHF	TGTGCCAGCAGTGCTCGAGACAGGGCTAGTTCACCCCTCCACTTT
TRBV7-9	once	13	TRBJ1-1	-	CASSSQGSTEAFF	TGTGCCAGCAGCTCCCAGGGGAGTACTGAAGCTTTCTTT
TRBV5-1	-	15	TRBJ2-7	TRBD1	CASSLPGQVSYEQYF	TGCGCCAGCAGCTTACCGGGACAGGTCTCCTACGAGCAGTACTTC
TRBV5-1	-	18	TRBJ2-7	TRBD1	CASSFSPQGTGSSYEQYF	TGCGCCAGCAGCTTTTCCCCCCAGGGGACAGGGTCCTCCTACGAGCAGTACTTC
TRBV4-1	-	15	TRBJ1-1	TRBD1	CASSSRAGTDYEAFF	TGCGCCAGCAGCTCTAGGGCCGGGACAGACTATGAAGCTTTCTTT
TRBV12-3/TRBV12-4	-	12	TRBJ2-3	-	CASSQITDTQYF	TGTGCCAGCAGTCAAATCACAGATACGCAGTATTTT
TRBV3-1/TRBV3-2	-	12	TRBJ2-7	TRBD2	CASSQAGGEQYF	TGTGCCAGCAGCCAAGCGGGGGGAGAGCAGTACTTC
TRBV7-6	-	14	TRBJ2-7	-	CASSFSEKPYEQYF	TGTGCCAGCAGCTTCAGCGAGAAACCTTACGAGCAGTACTTC
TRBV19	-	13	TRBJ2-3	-	CASSSVATDTQYF	TGTGCCAGTAGTTCGGTAGCCACAGATACGCAGTATTTT
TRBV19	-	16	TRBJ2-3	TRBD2	CASSIRLAGSTDTQYF	TGTGCCAGTAGTATTCGGCTAGCGGGGTCCACAGATACGCAGTATTTT
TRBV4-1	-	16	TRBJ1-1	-	CASSQDGIRRWTEAFF	TGCGCCAGCAGCCAAGATGGGATACGGAGGTGGACTGAAGCTTTCTTT
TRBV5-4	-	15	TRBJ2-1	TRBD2	CASSSRLAGGNEQFF	TGTGCCAGCAGCTCGCGACTAGCGGGAGGCAATGAGCAGTTCTTC
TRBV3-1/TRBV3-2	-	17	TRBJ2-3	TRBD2	CASSLPPPAGVSDTQYF	TGTGCCAGCAGCCTTCCCCCCCCCGCGGGAGTATCAGATACGCAGTATTTT
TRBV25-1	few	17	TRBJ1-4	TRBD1	CASKGLDTGGWFEKLFF	TGTGCCAGCAAAGGGCTCGATACAGGGGGTTGGTTCGAAAAACTGTTTTTT